This T cell receptor beta chain is drawn from a study of cytotoxic CD8 clonotypes in ibrutinib-treated CLL. Study overall: Mean productive templates were roughly 280,000; mean productive rearrangements were around 90,000.

Assay used: immunoSEQ multiplex PCR; TCRdb lists only in-frame clones, some missing. Of a few hundred thousand clones in the sample, 67% were seen once. The TCR was taken from a human donor with chronic lymphocytic leukemia. Sequencing used PBMCs, obtained after 36 months of ibrutinib treatment.

The CDR3 protein is CASSWGPRGEQFF. DNA for the CDR3: TGTGCCAGCAGTTGGGGACCGCGGGGTGAGCAGTTCTTC. This chain links TRBV28 with TRBJ2-1; a possible D gene is TRBD2 (6 bases). The CDR3 is 13 amino acids. CDR1 is MDHEN, CDR2 SYDVKM, per germline. V lost 4 bases and J 9 bases, leaving 13 bases between the germline ends.